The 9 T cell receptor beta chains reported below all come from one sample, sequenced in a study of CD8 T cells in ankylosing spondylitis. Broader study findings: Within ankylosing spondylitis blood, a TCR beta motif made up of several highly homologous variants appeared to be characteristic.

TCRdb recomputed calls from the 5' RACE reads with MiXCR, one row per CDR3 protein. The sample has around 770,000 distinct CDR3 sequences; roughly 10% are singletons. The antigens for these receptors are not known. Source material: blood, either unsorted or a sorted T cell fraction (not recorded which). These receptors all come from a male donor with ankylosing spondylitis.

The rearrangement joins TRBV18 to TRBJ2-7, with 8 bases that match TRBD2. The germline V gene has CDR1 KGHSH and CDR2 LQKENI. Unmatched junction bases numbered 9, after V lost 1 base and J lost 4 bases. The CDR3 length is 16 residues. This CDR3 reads CASSPRPAGVSYEQYF. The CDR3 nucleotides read TGTGCCAGCTCACCACGTCCAGCGGGAGTGTCGTACGAGCAGTACTTC.

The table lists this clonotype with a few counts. DNA for the CDR3: TGTGCCAGCAGCTTAGCGCTCTCGGGAGGGCCGTACGAGCAGTACTTC. Its translation is CASSLALSGGPYEQYF. The chain uses TRBV7-2 and TRBJ2-7; 8 nucleotides align to TRBD2. The junction had 8 bases not matched to a gene; V was cut back by 0 bases and J by 4 bases. CDR3 length: 16 amino acids. Germline values: CDR1 SGHTA, CDR2 FQGNSA.

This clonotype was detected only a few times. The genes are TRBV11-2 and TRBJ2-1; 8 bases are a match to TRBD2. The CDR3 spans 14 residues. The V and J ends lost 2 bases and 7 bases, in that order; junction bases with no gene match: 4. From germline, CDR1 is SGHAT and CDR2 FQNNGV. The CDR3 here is CASSLMTSENEQFF. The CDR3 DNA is TGTGCCAGCAGCTTAATGACTAGCGAAAATGAGCAGTTCTTC.

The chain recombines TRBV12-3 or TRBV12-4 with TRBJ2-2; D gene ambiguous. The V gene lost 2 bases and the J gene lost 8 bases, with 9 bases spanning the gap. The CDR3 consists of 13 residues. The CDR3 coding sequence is TGTGCCAGCAGTTTAAATGTGGGGGGGGAGCTGTTTTTT. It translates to CASSLNVGGELFF.

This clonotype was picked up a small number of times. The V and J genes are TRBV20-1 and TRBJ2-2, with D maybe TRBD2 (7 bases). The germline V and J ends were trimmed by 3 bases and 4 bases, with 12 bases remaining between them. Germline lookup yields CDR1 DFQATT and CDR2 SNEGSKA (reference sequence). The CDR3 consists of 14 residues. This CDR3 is CSARAGARTGELFF. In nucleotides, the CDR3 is TGCAGTGCTAGGGCGGGGGCGCGCACCGGGGAGCTGTTTTTT.

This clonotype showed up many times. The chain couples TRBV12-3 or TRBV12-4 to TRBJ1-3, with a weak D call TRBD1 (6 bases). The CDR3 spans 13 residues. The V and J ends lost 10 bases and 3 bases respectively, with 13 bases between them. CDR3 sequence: CAIRQAVGNTIYF. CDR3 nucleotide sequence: TGTGCCATCCGACAGGCGGTTGGAAACACCATATATTTT.

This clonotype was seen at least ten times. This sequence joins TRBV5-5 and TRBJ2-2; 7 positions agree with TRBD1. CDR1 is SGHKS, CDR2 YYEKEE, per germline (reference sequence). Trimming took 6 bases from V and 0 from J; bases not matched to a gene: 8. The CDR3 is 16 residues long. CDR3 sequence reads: CASTLTGTANTGELFF. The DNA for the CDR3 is TGTGCCAGCACCTTAACCGGGACAGCGAACACCGGGGAGCTGTTTTTT.

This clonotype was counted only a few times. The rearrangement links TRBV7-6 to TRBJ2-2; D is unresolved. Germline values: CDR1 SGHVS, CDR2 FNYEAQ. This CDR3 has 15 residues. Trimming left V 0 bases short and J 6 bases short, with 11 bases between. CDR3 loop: CASSLALGFAGELFF. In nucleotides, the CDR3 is TGTGCCAGCAGCTTAGCGCTGGGGTTTGCCGGGGAGCTGTTTTTT.

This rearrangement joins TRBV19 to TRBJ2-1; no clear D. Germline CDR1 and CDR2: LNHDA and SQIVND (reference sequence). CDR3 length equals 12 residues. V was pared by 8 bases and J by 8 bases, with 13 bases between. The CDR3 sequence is CASLNRVDEQFF. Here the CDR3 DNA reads TGTGCCAGTCTGAATAGAGTTGATGAGCAGTTCTTC.